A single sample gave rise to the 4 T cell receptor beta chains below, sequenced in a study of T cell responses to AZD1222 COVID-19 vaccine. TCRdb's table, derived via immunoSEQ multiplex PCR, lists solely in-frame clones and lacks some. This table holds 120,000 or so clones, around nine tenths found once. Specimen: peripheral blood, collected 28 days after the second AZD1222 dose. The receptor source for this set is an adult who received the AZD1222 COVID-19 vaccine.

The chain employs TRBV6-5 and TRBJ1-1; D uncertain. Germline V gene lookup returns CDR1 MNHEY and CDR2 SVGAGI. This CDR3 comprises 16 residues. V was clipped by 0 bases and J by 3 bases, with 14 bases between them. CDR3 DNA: TGTGCCAGCAGTTACTCTTTCCTCGGGGTCTACACTGAAGCTTTCTTT. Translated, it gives CASSYSFLGVYTEAFF.

The DNA for the CDR3 is TGTGCCATCAGTGGGGACAGTCGGAACACTGAAGCTTTCTTT. Encoded protein: CAISGDSRNTEAFF. The rearrangement links TRBV10-3 to TRBJ1-1; TRBD1 matches 7 bases. The CDR3 consists of 14 residues. Germline V gene data show CDR1 as ENHRY and CDR2 as SYGVKD. The trim removed 4 bases at V and 1 base at J, leaving 3 bases unmatched.

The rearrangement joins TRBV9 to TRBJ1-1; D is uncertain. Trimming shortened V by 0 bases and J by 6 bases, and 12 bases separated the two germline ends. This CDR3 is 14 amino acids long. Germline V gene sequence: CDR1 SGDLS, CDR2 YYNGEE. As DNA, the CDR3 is TGTGCCAGCAGCGTAGACTTAGGTAGGGCTGAAGCTTTCTTT. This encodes CASSVDLGRAEAFF.

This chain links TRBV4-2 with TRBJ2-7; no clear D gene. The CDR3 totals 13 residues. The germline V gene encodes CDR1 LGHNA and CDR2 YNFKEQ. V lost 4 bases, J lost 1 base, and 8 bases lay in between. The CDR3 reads CASSPSVSYEQYF. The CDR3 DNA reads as TGTGCCAGCAGCCCCTCGGTTTCCTACGAGCAGTACTTC.